The 7 T cell receptor beta chains given below trace back to one sample, sequenced in a study of shared clonotypes between healthy human individuals. Profiling relied on immunoSEQ multiplex PCR, and the TCRdb table lists in-frame clones only, not all of them. The sample holds about 1 million clones, about 76% seen once. The sequenced sample was memory CD4+ T cells sorted from blood. The sample's subset: CD45RA-negative fraction. The receptors were gathered from a man younger than 35 in good health.

The chain combines TRBV2 with TRBJ2-5; 8 positions agree with TRBD2. Trimming at V came to 3 bases and at J to 5 bases, leaving 5 bases not matched to a gene. The CDR3 totals 14 residues. Germline loops: CDR1 SNHLY, CDR2 FYNNEI. In DNA form, the CDR3 reads TGTGCCAGCAGTGAGCCGGGGGGGCGGGAGACCCAGTACTTC. It yields the protein CASSEPGGRETQYF.

With respect to this clone: Other DNA sequences of this sample code for an identical CDR3. V is TRBV5-1 and J is TRBJ1-3; tentative D call: TRBD1 (6 bases). Germline assignment: CDR1 SGHRS and CDR2 YFSETQ. The CDR3 covers 14 residues. V was clipped by 4 bases and J by 4 bases, with 12 bases between them. DNA of the CDR3: TGCGCCAGCAGCGAGGGGGGATCCGGAAACACCATATATTTT. This encodes CASSEGGSGNTIYF.

V is TRBV6-5 and J is TRBJ1-5, with unresolved D. From germline, CDR1 is MNHEY and CDR2 SVGAGI. V lost 4 bases, J lost 0 bases, and 7 bases lay in between. The CDR3 runs to 14 residues. CDR3 DNA: TGTGCCAGCAGTTCAGGAGATAGCAATCAGCCCCAGCATTTT. This sequence encodes CASSSGDSNQPQHF.

CDR3 sequence (DNA): TGTGCCAGCAGTGAAAACGGGACCGATTGCAGCTCCTACGAGCAGTACTTC. Residues: CASSENGTDCSSYEQYF. The V and J genes are TRBV7-9 and TRBJ2-7; D may correspond to TRBD1 or TRBD2 (5 bases each). The CDR3 loop spans 17 amino acids. V lost 6 bases to trimming and J lost 0 bases, with 21 bases between them. Germline loops: CDR1 SEHNR, CDR2 FQNEAQ (reference sequence).

As concerns this clone: This sample also contains other DNA sequences that code for the same CDR3. This rearrangement joins TRBV30 to TRBJ1-2; weak D call: TRBD1 (5 bases). V lost 3 bases and J 0 bases, leaving 8 bases between the germline ends. The length of the CDR3 is 13 residues. Germline-derived CDR1 and CDR2 are GTSNPN and SVGIG (reference sequence). Here the CDR3 reads CAWSRDSNYGYTF. CDR3 DNA: TGTGCCTGGAGCAGGGACTCTAACTATGGCTACACCTTC.

V usage is TRBV30 and J usage is TRBJ1-4; no definite D call. Germline V gene lookup returns CDR1 GTSNPN and CDR2 SVGIG (reference sequence). The V gene lost 1 base and the J gene lost 10 bases, with 22 bases spanning the gap. The CDR3 extends over 16 amino acids. The CDR3 bases are TGTGCCTGGAGTGGGACCCAGATAGAAGCGGTCGGAAAACTGTTTTTT. Protein product: CAWSGTQIEAVGKLFF.

This clone has just a few counts. Other DNA sequences within the sample encode an identical CDR3. V and J are TRBV2 and TRBJ1-1; TRBD1 matches 7 bases. With 4 bases clipped from V and 1 base from J, the junction kept 3 bases outside the gene matches. The CDR3 is made up of 14 amino acids. Looked up from germline, CDR1 is SNHLY and CDR2 is FYNNEI. The CDR3 here is CASSVKGANTEAFF. The CDR3 nucleotides are TGTGCCAGCAGTGTGAAGGGGGCGAACACTGAAGCTTTCTTT.